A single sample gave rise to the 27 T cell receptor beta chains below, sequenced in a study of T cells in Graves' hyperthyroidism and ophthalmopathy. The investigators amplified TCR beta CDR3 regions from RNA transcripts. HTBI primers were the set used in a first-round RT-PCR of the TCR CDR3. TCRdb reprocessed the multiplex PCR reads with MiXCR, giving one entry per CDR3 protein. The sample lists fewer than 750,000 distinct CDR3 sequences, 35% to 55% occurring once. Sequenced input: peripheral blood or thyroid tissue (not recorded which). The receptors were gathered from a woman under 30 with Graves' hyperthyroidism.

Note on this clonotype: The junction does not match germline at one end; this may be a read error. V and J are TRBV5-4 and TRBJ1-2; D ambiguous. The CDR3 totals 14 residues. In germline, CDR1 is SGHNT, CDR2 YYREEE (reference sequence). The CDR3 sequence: CASSKEAHGYGYTF. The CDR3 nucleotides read TGTGCCAGCAGCAAGGAGGCGCACGGGTATGGTTACACCTTC.

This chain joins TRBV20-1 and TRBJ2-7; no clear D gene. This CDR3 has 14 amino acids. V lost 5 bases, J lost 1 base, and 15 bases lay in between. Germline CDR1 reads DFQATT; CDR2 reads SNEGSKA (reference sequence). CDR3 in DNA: TGCAGTGCTTCACCGGCGGCCCTATCCTACGAGCAGTACTTC. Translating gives CSASPAALSYEQYF.

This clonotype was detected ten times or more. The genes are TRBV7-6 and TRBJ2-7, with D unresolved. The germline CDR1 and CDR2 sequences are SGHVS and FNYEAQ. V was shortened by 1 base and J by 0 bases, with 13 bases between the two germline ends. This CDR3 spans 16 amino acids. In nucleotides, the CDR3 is TGTGCCAGCAGCTTAGAATTGGCGCCGAGCTCCTACGAGCAGTACTTC. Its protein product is CASSLELAPSSYEQYF.

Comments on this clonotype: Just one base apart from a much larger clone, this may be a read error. The DNA for the CDR3 is TGCGCCGGCAGCTTGGGATCGAACACTGAAGCTTTCTTT. As protein: CAGSLGSNTEAFF. The chain carries TRBV5-5 and TRBJ1-1; unclear D gene. Germline CDR1 reads SGHKS; CDR2 reads YYEKEE (reference sequence). The CDR3 contains 13 residues.

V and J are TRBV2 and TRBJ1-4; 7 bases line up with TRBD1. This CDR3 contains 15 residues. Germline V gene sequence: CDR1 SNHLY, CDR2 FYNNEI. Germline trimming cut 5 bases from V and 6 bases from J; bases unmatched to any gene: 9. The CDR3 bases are TGTGCCAGCAGTCCAGGACAGGCCACTGATGAAAAACTGTTTTTT. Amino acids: CASSPGQATDEKLFF. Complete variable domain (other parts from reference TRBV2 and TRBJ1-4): EPEVTQTPSHQVTQMGQEVILRCVPISNHLYFYWYRQILGQKVEFLVSFYNNEISEKSEIFDDQFSVERPDGSNFTLKIRSTKLEDSAMYFCASSPGQATDEKLFFGSGTQLSVL.

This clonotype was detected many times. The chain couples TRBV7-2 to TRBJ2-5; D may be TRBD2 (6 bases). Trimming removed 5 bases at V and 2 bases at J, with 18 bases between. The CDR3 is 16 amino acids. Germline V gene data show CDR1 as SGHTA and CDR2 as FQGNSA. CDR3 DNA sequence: TGTGCCAGCAGCCCCCGCCTCGGGACTTCTCAAGAGACCCAGTACTTC. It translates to CASSPRLGTSQETQYF. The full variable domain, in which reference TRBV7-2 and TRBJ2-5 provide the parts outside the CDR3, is GAGVSQSPSNKVTEKGKDVELRCDPISGHTALYWYRQSLGQGLEFLIYFQGNSAPDKSGLPSDRFSAERTGGSVSTLTIQRTQQEDSAVYLCASSPRLGTSQETQYFGPGTRLLVL.

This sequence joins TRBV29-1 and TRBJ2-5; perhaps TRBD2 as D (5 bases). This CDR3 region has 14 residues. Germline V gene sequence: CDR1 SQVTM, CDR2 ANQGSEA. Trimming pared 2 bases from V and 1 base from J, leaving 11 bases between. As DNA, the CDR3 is TGCAGCGTTGAAAAGGCTAGCCTCCAAGAGACCCAGTACTTC. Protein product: CSVEKASLQETQYF.

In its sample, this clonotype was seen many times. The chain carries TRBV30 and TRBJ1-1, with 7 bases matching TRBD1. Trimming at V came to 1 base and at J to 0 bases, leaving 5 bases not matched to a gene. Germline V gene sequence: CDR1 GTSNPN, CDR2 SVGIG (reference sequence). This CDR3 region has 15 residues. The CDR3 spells CAWSGPTGMNTEAFF. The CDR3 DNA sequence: TGTGCCTGGAGTGGACCGACAGGGATGAACACTGAAGCTTTCTTT.

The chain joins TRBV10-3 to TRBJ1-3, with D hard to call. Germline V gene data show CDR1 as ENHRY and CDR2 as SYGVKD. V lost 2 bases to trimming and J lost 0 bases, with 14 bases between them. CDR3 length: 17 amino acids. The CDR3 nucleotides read TGTGCCATCAGTGAGGGTGGCTTCCTGAGCTCTGGAAACACCATATATTTT. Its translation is CAISEGGFLSSGNTIYF.

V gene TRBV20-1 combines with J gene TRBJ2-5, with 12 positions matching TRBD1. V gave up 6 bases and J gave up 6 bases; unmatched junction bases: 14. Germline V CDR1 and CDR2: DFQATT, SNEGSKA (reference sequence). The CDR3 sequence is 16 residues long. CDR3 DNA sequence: TGCAGTGCGTCCCACCCGGGACAGGGGGCAATCCAGACCCAGTACTTC. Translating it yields CSASHPGQGAIQTQYF.

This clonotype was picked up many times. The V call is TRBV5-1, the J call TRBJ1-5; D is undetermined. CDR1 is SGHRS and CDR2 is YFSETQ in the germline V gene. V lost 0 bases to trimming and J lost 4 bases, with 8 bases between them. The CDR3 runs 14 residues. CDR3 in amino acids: CASSLEGKNQPQHF. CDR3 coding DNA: TGCGCCAGCAGCTTGGAAGGGAAGAATCAGCCCCAGCATTTT.

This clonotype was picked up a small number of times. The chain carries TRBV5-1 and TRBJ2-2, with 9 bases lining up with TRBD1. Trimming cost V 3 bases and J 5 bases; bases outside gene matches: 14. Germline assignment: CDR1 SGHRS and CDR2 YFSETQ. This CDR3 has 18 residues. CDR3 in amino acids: CASSSAGTGILNTGELFF. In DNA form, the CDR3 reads TGCGCCAGCAGCTCCGCCGGGACAGGGATTCTAAATACCGGGGAGCTGTTTTTT.

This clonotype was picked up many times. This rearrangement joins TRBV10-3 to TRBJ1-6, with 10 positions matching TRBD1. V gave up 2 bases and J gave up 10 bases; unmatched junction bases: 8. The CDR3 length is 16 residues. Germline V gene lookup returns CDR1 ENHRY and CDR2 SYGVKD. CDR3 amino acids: CAISEPFGTGESPLHF. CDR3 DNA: TGTGCCATCAGTGAGCCCTTCGGGACAGGGGAATCACCCCTCCACTTT.

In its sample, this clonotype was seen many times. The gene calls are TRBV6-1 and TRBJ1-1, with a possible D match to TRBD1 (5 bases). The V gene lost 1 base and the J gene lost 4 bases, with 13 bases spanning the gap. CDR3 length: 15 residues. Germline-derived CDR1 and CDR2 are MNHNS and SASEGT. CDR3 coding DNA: TGTGCCAGCAGTGAAGTAGGGGAAGGGATCACTGAAGCTTTCTTT. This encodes CASSEVGEGITEAFF.

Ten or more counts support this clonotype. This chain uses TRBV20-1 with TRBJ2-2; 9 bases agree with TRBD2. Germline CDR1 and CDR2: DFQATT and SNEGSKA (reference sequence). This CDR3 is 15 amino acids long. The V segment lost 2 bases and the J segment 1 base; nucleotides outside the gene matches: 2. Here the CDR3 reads CSARKLAGNTGELFF. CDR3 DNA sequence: TGCAGTGCTAGAAAACTAGCGGGGAACACCGGGGAGCTGTTTTTT.

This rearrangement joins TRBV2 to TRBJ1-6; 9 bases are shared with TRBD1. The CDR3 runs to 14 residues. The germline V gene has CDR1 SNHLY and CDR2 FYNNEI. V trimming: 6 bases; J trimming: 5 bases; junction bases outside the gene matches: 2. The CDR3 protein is CASRGQGNNSPLHF. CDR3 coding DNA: TGTGCCAGCAGGGGACAGGGCAATAATTCACCCCTCCACTTT.

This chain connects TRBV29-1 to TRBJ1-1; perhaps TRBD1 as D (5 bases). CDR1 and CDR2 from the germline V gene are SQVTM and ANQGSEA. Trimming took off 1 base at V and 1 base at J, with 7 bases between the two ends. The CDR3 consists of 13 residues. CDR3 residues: CSVEGGENTEAFF. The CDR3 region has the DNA TGCAGCGTTGAAGGGGGCGAGAACACTGAAGCTTTCTTT.

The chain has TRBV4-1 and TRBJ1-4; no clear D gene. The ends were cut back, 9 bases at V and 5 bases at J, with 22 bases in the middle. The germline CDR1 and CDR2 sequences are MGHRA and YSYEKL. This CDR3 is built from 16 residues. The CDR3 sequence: CASTAVGNSYNEKLFF. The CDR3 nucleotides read TGCGCCAGTACAGCCGTAGGTAATTCCTACAATGAAAAACTGTTTTTT.

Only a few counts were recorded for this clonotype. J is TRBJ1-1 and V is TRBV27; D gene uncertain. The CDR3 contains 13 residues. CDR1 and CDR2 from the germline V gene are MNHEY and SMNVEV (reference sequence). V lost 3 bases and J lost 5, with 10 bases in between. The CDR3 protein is CASSFKSGTEAFF. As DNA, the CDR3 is TGTGCCAGCAGTTTTAAAAGCGGGACTGAAGCTTTCTTT.

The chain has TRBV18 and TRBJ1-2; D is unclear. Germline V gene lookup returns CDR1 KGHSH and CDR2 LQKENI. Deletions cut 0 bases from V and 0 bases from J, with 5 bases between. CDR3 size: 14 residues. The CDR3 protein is CASSPPPANYGYTF. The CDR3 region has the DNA TGTGCCAGCTCACCACCTCCAGCTAACTATGGCTACACCTTC.

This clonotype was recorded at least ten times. This CDR3 is CASRRVGEYGEKLFF. The CDR3 DNA reads as TGTGCCAGCAGACGGGTTGGGGAGTACGGTGAAAAACTGTTTTTT. The J gene is TRBJ1-4, the V gene TRBV13, with D unclear. The V gene lost 6 bases and the J gene lost 7 bases, with 18 bases spanning the gap. From germline, CDR1 is PRHDT and CDR2 FYEKMQ (reference sequence). The CDR3 loop spans 15 amino acids.

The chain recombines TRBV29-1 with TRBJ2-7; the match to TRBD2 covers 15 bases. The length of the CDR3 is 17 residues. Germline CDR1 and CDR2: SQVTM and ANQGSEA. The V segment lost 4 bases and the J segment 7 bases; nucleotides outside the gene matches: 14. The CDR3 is CSVGGGLAGGWDNEQYF. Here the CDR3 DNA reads TGCAGCGTTGGGGGGGGACTAGCGGGAGGATGGGACAATGAGCAGTACTTC.

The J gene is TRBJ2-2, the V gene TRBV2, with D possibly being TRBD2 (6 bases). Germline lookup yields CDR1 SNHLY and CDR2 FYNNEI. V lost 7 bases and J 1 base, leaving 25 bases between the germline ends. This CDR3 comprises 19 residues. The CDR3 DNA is TGTGCCAGCACCGACTCTTTCGGAGGGGAAAGAGGGAACACCGGGGAGCTGTTTTTT. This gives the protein CASTDSFGGERGNTGELFF.

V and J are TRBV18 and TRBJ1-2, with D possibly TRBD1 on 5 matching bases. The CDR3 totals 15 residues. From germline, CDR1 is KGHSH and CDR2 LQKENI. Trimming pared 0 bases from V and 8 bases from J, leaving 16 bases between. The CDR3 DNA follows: TGTGCCAGCTCACCACCGGCAGGGTTGAAGTCGGGCTACACCTTC. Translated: CASSPPAGLKSGYTF.

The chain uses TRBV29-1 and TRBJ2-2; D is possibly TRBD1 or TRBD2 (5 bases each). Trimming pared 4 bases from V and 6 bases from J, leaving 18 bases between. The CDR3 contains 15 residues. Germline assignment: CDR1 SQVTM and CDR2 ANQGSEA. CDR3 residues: CSVVSGAHDSGELFF. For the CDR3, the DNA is TGCAGCGTTGTTTCCGGGGCGCACGATTCCGGGGAGCTGTTTTTT.

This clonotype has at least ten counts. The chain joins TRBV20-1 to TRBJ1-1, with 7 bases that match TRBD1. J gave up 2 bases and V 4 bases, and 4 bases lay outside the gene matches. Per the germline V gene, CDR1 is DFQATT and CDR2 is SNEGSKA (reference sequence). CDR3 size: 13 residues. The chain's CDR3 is CSAKTGINTEAFF. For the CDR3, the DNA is TGCAGTGCTAAGACAGGGATTAACACTGAAGCTTTCTTT.

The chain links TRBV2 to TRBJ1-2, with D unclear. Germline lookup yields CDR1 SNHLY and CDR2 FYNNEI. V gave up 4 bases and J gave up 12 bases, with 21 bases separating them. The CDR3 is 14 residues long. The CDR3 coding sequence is TGTGCCAGCAGTGTCCTGGGGTTGAGCTCTGGAAACACCTTC. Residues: CASSVLGLSSGNTF.